This TCR beta chain was sequenced for a study of T cells after yellow fever vaccination (dated by TCRdb to about 2019). At the level of the whole study: The SMART-Seq v4 Ultra Low Input RNA kit was used to prepare libraries from fractions with low cell numbers. Blood samples were taken at several timepoints before and after primary and secondary immunization, and bulk PBMC replicates and cell subsets were isolated. To track T-cell clones before and after primary and booster YFV17D yellow fever vaccination, bulk TCR alpha and beta repertoires were sequenced longitudinally. The cohort comprised two healthy male donors, one aged 18 to 29 and one aged 30 to 39 years.

What the work shows at the level of the full study, not this receptor alone: A small share of clonotypes occurred in both CD4 and CD8 compartments, likely arising from convergent recombination. Most clones expanded after primary vaccination were re-detected after the booster (about 95% of CD4 and roughly 87% of CD8), suggesting broad memory maintenance. The secondary T-cell response was weaker than the primary response but faster, peaking on day 5 instead of day 15. Because the study included only a couple of donors, the extent to which the findings can be generalized is limited. FACS-sorted repertoires could contain abundant contaminating clonotypes from the bulk population, so computational filtering was required.

Notes on this clonotype: Its antigen specificity is not known. No base qualities exist here, and no much larger clone lies one base off it.

Germline trimming amounts to 6 bases on V and 11 bases on J, with 5 as the count of junction bases outside the gene matches. CDR1 SQVTM and CDR2 ANQGSEA are derived from the germline V gene. From the cysteine through the phenylalanine, the CDR3 covers 10 amino acids. Of the read, only the CDR3 DNA is kept; its 30 bases are in frame from base 1. TCR cDNA was synthesized by 5'RACE template switching, through which a universal primer site and unique molecular identifiers were introduced. Priming for cDNA synthesis came from both the TCR alpha and TCR beta constant segments. Libraries were amplified in two PCR steps, with sample barcodes and sequencing adapters added in the second step. Sequencing of the libraries was done on either Illumina HiSeq 2500 (2x100 bp) or NovaSeq (2x150 bp). The paper's data handling went like this. MIGEC was used to demultiplex reads and collapse the reads into UMI consensus sequences, and MiXCR was used for V(D)J alignment. Clonotypes responding to the vaccine were identified with edgeR on replicate PBMC samples, with the criteria of FDR below 0.01 and a log2 fold change above 5 up to day 15. Each bulk clonotype was labeled CD4 or CD8 based on which sequenced repertoire, CD4 or CD8, contained the clonotype at higher abundance. TCRdb redid the processing of the public reads, applying fastp at Q25 and MiXCR, and retained in-frame beta chains. Rows are combined by CDR3 protein, so each entry shows the most common genes and DNA. For this entry, the V and J calls and clone size follow TCRdb and not the study's own pipeline. The sample includes approximately 610,000 distinct CDR3 sequences, with around 16% observed a single time. Of the sample, 15% to 20% falls within the top ten clones.

The treatment or condition label on this specimen signifies: live attenuated yellow fever vaccine strain. At every blood-draw timepoint, two biological replicates of bulk PBMCs were collected. PBMCs were isolated from peripheral blood using a standard Ficoll-Paque protocol. TriZol was used to extract RNA from bulk PBMCs, from CD4 and CD8 fractions, and from dextramer-positive and dextramer-negative fractions. The specimen was PBMCs, collected 5 to 6 days after the first yellow fever vaccination. This clonotype was obtained from a man younger than 35 who received the YFV17D yellow fever vaccine. In this chain, TRBV29-1 is recombined with TRBJ1-1; 8 bases in between match TRBD1. The CDR3 reads CSVPGQEAFF. The DNA sequence reads TGCAGCGTCCCGGGACAGGAGGCTTTCTTT.